These T cell receptor beta chains were read from a single sample in a study of blood T cell repertoires in COVID-19. This table comes from immunoSEQ multiplex PCR, and its TCRdb copy is limited to in-frame clones, with some not included. The sample includes 23,000 or so clones, roughly 80% of them seen just once. Sample: peripheral blood. These receptor sequences come from a woman older than 75 with acute or convalescent COVID-19. CDR3s include the opening cysteine and the closing phenylalanine or tryptophan. Fields, in order: J gene, clone size, V gene, D gene, CDR3 protein, CDR3 DNA. D genes are given only for firm matches. A row's size may be missing; if present it is once, few, many or a size class.

j_gene: TRBJ2-7; abundance: -; v_gene: TRBV15; d_gene: -; CDR3aa: CATSRGGYRVRLREQYF; CDR3nt: TGTGCCACCAGCAGAGGGGGATACAGGGTGCGACTACGGGAGCAGTACTTC
j_gene: TRBJ2-5; abundance: -; v_gene: TRBV10-2; d_gene: -; CDR3aa: CASTAGRETQYF; CDR3nt: TGCGCCAGCACAGCAGGTCGGGAGACCCAGTACTTC
j_gene: TRBJ2-6; abundance: once; v_gene: TRBV5-4; d_gene: -; CDR3aa: CASSPTGSGANVLTF; CDR3nt: TGTGCCAGCAGCCCTACAGGGTCTGGGGCCAACGTCCTGACTTTC
j_gene: TRBJ2-1; abundance: -; v_gene: TRBV29-1; d_gene: -; CDR3aa: CSVEETPYNEQFF; CDR3nt: TGCAGCGTTGAAGAGACACCTTACAATGAGCAGTTCTTC
j_gene: TRBJ1-1; abundance: -; v_gene: TRBV12-3/TRBV12-4; d_gene: -; CDR3aa: CASSFFAGTEAFF; CDR3nt: TGTGCCAGCAGTTTTTTTGCGGGCACTGAAGCTTTCTTT
j_gene: TRBJ2-1; abundance: -; v_gene: TRBV6-5; d_gene: TRBD2; CDR3aa: CASSTPSGPGDEQFF; CDR3nt: TGTGCCAGCAGTACCCCTAGCGGGCCGGGCGATGAGCAGTTCTTC
j_gene: TRBJ2-4; abundance: -; v_gene: TRBV7-2; d_gene: TRBD2; CDR3aa: CASSYPSGRGKNIQYF; CDR3nt: TGTGCCAGCAGCTACCCTAGCGGGAGAGGCAAAAACATTCAGTACTTC
j_gene: TRBJ1-2; abundance: -; v_gene: TRBV7-9; d_gene: TRBD1; CDR3aa: CASREQGADGYTF; CDR3nt: TGTGCCAGCAGGGAACAGGGGGCTGATGGCTACACCTTC
j_gene: TRBJ1-2; abundance: -; v_gene: TRBV5-1; d_gene: -; CDR3aa: CASSLADPLHDYTF; CDR3nt: TGCGCCAGCAGCTTGGCCGACCCACTACATGACTACACCTTC
j_gene: TRBJ2-7; abundance: -; v_gene: TRBV5-5; d_gene: TRBD2; CDR3aa: CASSLLAGGPYEQYF; CDR3nt: TGTGCCAGCAGCCTGCTAGCGGGAGGGCCCTACGAGCAGTACTTC
j_gene: TRBJ1-1; abundance: once; v_gene: TRBV27; d_gene: -; CDR3aa: CASSLGQRGNTEAFF; CDR3nt: TGTGCCAGCAGTTTGGGACAACGGGGGAACACTGAAGCTTTCTTT
j_gene: TRBJ1-2; abundance: once; v_gene: TRBV12-5; d_gene: TRBD1; CDR3aa: CASGPDRGLDTF; CDR3nt: TGTGCTAGTGGCCCCGACAGGGGGCTGGACACCTTC
j_gene: TRBJ1-6; abundance: few; v_gene: TRBV28; d_gene: TRBD1; CDR3aa: CASSPGQGHSPLHF; CDR3nt: TGTGCCAGCAGCCCGGGACAGGGGCATTCACCCCTCCACTTT
j_gene: TRBJ1-1; abundance: once; v_gene: TRBV5-1; d_gene: -; CDR3aa: CASSLAQGWTEAFF; CDR3nt: TGCGCCAGCAGCTTGGCGCAGGGGTGGACTGAAGCTTTCTTT
j_gene: TRBJ1-5; abundance: -; v_gene: TRBV21-1; d_gene: -; CDR3aa: CASSRFGAGDQPQHF; CDR3nt: TGTGCCAGCAGCCGATTTGGGGCAGGGGATCAGCCCCAGCATTTT
j_gene: TRBJ2-2; abundance: -; v_gene: TRBV7-8; d_gene: TRBD2; CDR3aa: CASSFSSGRFAGELFF; CDR3nt: TGTGCCAGCAGCTTCAGTAGCGGGAGGTTTGCCGGGGAGCTGTTTTTT
j_gene: TRBJ2-7; abundance: -; v_gene: TRBV24-1; d_gene: -; CDR3aa: CATSDSLSGPGFHEQYF; CDR3nt: TGTGCCACCAGTGATTCGCTCTCAGGACCGGGATTCCACGAGCAGTACTTC
j_gene: TRBJ1-4; abundance: -; v_gene: TRBV11-2; d_gene: -; CDR3aa: CASSLDPLTATNEKLFF; CDR3nt: TGTGCCAGCAGCTTAGATCCCCTCACAGCAACTAATGAAAAACTGTTTTTT
j_gene: TRBJ2-7; abundance: -; v_gene: TRBV6-2/TRBV6-3; d_gene: TRBD2; CDR3aa: CASSHGLAVGRDEQYF; CDR3nt: TGTGCCAGCAGCCACGGACTAGCAGTGGGCAGGGACGAGCAGTACTTC
j_gene: TRBJ1-1; abundance: -; v_gene: TRBV5-1; d_gene: -; CDR3aa: CASSLIQMNTEAFF; CDR3nt: TGCGCCAGCAGCTTAATACAAATGAACACTGAAGCTTTCTTT
j_gene: TRBJ2-7; abundance: -; v_gene: TRBV28; d_gene: TRBD2; CDR3aa: CASSSPGRAGHYEQYF; CDR3nt: TGTGCCAGCAGTTCGCCCGGGCGAGCGGGGCACTACGAGCAGTACTTC
j_gene: TRBJ2-7; abundance: -; v_gene: TRBV27; d_gene: -; CDR3aa: CASSSHSTGEQYF; CDR3nt: TGTGCCAGCAGTTCCCACTCGACGGGTGAGCAGTACTTC
j_gene: TRBJ2-7; abundance: few; v_gene: TRBV5-6; d_gene: -; CDR3aa: CASSPGRGYEQYF; CDR3nt: TGTGCCAGCAGCCCTGGGCGGGGCTACGAGCAGTACTTC
j_gene: TRBJ2-1; abundance: -; v_gene: TRBV4-2; d_gene: TRBD2; CDR3aa: CASSQDLGGRAWNEQFF; CDR3nt: TGTGCCAGCAGCCAAGATTTAGGCGGGAGGGCCTGGAATGAGCAGTTCTTC
j_gene: TRBJ1-1; abundance: -; v_gene: TRBV9; d_gene: -; CDR3aa: CASSDGQMNTEAFF; CDR3nt: TGTGCCAGCAGCGACGGACAGATGAACACTGAAGCTTTCTTT
j_gene: TRBJ1-1; abundance: -; v_gene: TRBV4-3; d_gene: TRBD1; CDR3aa: CASSQDWRQGAEAFF; CDR3nt: TGCGCCAGCAGCCAAGATTGGAGACAGGGGGCTGAAGCTTTCTTT
j_gene: TRBJ1-2; abundance: -; v_gene: TRBV6-5; d_gene: -; CDR3aa: CASSPGQGRNGYTF; CDR3nt: TGTGCCAGCAGTCCCGGGCAGGGTAGGAACGGCTACACCTTC
j_gene: TRBJ1-1; abundance: -; v_gene: TRBV9; d_gene: -; CDR3aa: CASSPQYTEAFF; CDR3nt: TGTGCCAGCAGCCCCCAGTACACTGAAGCTTTCTTT
j_gene: TRBJ1-1; abundance: -; v_gene: TRBV7-9; d_gene: TRBD1; CDR3aa: CASSTGAHTEAFF; CDR3nt: TGTGCCAGCAGTACAGGGGCGCACACTGAAGCTTTCTTT
j_gene: TRBJ2-1; abundance: -; v_gene: TRBV27; d_gene: -; CDR3aa: CASSPRSSYNEQFF; CDR3nt: TGTGCCAGCAGTCCCAGGTCATCCTACAATGAGCAGTTCTTC
j_gene: TRBJ2-7; abundance: -; v_gene: TRBV20-1; d_gene: -; CDR3aa: CSASPVSYEQYF; CDR3nt: TGCAGTGCTAGTCCGGTTTCCTACGAGCAGTACTTC
j_gene: TRBJ2-5; abundance: -; v_gene: TRBV5-1; d_gene: TRBD1; CDR3aa: CASSAGGEETQYF; CDR3nt: TGCGCCAGCAGCGCAGGGGGCGAAGAGACCCAGTACTTC
j_gene: TRBJ1-1; abundance: -; v_gene: TRBV3-1/TRBV3-2; d_gene: -; CDR3aa: CASSRGGGTEAFF; CDR3nt: TGTGCCAGCAGCCGAGGCGGGGGAACTGAAGCTTTCTTT
j_gene: TRBJ2-7; abundance: few; v_gene: TRBV4-2; d_gene: -; CDR3aa: CASSQDAAGGSYEQYF; CDR3nt: TGTGCCAGCAGCCAAGATGCGGCCGGGGGATCCTACGAGCAGTACTTC
j_gene: TRBJ1-2; abundance: -; v_gene: TRBV28; d_gene: TRBD1; CDR3aa: CASNRQGADYGYTF; CDR3nt: TGTGCCAGCAACAGACAGGGGGCAGACTATGGCTACACCTTC
j_gene: TRBJ1-5; abundance: -; v_gene: TRBV7-2; d_gene: -; CDR3aa: CASSRRAGGNQPQHF; CDR3nt: TGTGCCAGCAGCAGGAGGGCCGGGGGCAATCAGCCCCAGCATTTT
j_gene: TRBJ1-1; abundance: -; v_gene: TRBV7-3; d_gene: TRBD1; CDR3aa: CASSLDRYTEAFF; CDR3nt: TGTGCCAGCAGCTTGGACAGGTACACTGAAGCTTTCTTT
j_gene: TRBJ1-2; abundance: -; v_gene: TRBV4-1; d_gene: -; CDR3aa: CASSQGDSRRYYGYTF; CDR3nt: TGCGCCAGCAGCCAAGGGGACTCCAGGCGGTACTATGGCTACACCTTC
j_gene: TRBJ1-1; abundance: -; v_gene: TRBV3-1/TRBV3-2; d_gene: -; CDR3aa: CASSQAEYTEAFF; CDR3nt: TGTGCCAGCAGCCAAGCGGAGTACACTGAAGCTTTCTTT
j_gene: TRBJ2-3; abundance: -; v_gene: TRBV5-1; d_gene: -; CDR3aa: CASSSGARGEIDTQYF; CDR3nt: TGCGCCAGCAGCAGTGGGGCCAGGGGGGAGATAGATACGCAGTATTTT
j_gene: TRBJ1-2; abundance: -; v_gene: TRBV12-3/TRBV12-4; d_gene: -; CDR3aa: CASTGRVNYGYTF; CDR3nt: TGTGCCAGCACCGGGCGGGTGAACTATGGCTACACCTTC
j_gene: TRBJ2-2; abundance: -; v_gene: TRBV18; d_gene: -; CDR3aa: CASSQTGTSNTGELFF; CDR3nt: TGTGCCAGCTCACAGACCGGGACTTCGAACACCGGGGAGCTGTTTTTT
j_gene: TRBJ2-7; abundance: -; v_gene: TRBV9; d_gene: -; CDR3aa: CASSAGTYSYEQYF; CDR3nt: TGTGCCAGCAGCGCCGGGACTTACTCCTACGAGCAGTACTTC
j_gene: TRBJ1-2; abundance: -; v_gene: TRBV30; d_gene: -; CDR3aa: CAWSDTGRGYGYTF; CDR3nt: TGTGCCTGGAGTGATACAGGGAGGGGATATGGCTACACCTTC
j_gene: TRBJ1-2; abundance: -; v_gene: TRBV18; d_gene: -; CDR3aa: CASSPEQGGYGYTF; CDR3nt: TGTGCCAGCTCACCGGAGCAGGGAGGATATGGCTACACCTTC
j_gene: TRBJ2-7; abundance: -; v_gene: TRBV6-1; d_gene: TRBD2; CDR3aa: CASSEAGGGAGYEQYF; CDR3nt: TGTGCCAGCAGTGAAGCCGGGGGGGGCGCGGGCTACGAGCAGTACTTC
j_gene: TRBJ2-1; abundance: once; v_gene: TRBV5-1; d_gene: TRBD2; CDR3aa: CASSPRGLAGNEQFF; CDR3nt: TGCGCCAGCAGCCCCCGAGGGCTAGCGGGAAATGAGCAGTTCTTC
j_gene: TRBJ1-4; abundance: -; v_gene: TRBV19; d_gene: TRBD1; CDR3aa: CASSIPTDRGVEKLFF; CDR3nt: TGTGCCAGTAGTATCCCCACTGACAGGGGAGTTGAAAAACTGTTTTTT
j_gene: TRBJ2-1; abundance: -; v_gene: TRBV30; d_gene: TRBD2; CDR3aa: CAWSGLAGGHSEQFF; CDR3nt: TGTGCCTGGAGTGGACTAGCGGGGGGGCATAGTGAGCAGTTCTTC
j_gene: TRBJ2-2; abundance: -; v_gene: TRBV2; d_gene: TRBD2; CDR3aa: CASKRTSGSPGELFF; CDR3nt: TGTGCCAGCAAAAGGACTAGCGGGAGCCCCGGGGAGCTGTTTTTT
j_gene: TRBJ1-1; abundance: once; v_gene: TRBV2; d_gene: -; CDR3aa: CASSEGSYTEAFF; CDR3nt: TGTGCCAGCAGTGAAGGCAGTTACACTGAAGCTTTCTTT
j_gene: TRBJ1-2; abundance: -; v_gene: TRBV24-1; d_gene: -; CDR3aa: CATSGRAEGYTF; CDR3nt: TGTGCCACCAGTGGCAGGGCAGAGGGCTACACCTTC
j_gene: TRBJ1-6; abundance: -; v_gene: TRBV7-6; d_gene: -; CDR3aa: CASSSAGRGDSPLHF; CDR3nt: TGTGCCAGCAGCTCAGCAGGCAGGGGTGATTCACCCCTCCACTTT
j_gene: TRBJ2-3; abundance: -; v_gene: TRBV6-5; d_gene: -; CDR3aa: CASSYRRWIETDTQYF; CDR3nt: TGTGCCAGCAGTTACCGCAGGTGGATTGAGACAGATACGCAGTATTTT
j_gene: TRBJ1-5; abundance: -; v_gene: TRBV6-5; d_gene: TRBD1; CDR3aa: CATEQGPGQPQHF; CDR3nt: TGTGCCACCGAACAGGGGCCGGGACAGCCCCAGCATTTT